This is a list of T cell receptor beta chains from one sample in a study of T cell responses to AZD1222 COVID-19 vaccine. Some clones are missing from TCRdb's copy, which holds only in-frame ones; the method was immunoSEQ multiplex PCR. The repertoire has 120,000 or so clones, about 85% of them found once; the top ten carry around 1.7%. The sequencing here drew on peripheral blood, taken on day 0 of AZD1222 vaccination. These receptors came from an adult in good health. Both conserved end residues are part of each CDR3. A D gene is named only where the DNA matches it firmly. Only some rows state a clone size, as once, few, many or a class for expanded clones.

CDR3nt: TGTGCCACCAGCTACACAGGAGATACGCAGTATTTT; CDR3aa: CATSYTGDTQYF; v_gene: TRBV24-1; j_gene: TRBJ2-3; abundance: -; d_gene: -
CDR3nt: TGTGCCACCCGGGAGTCATCGAGGGAGCAGTACTTC; CDR3aa: CATRESSREQYF; v_gene: TRBV6-5; j_gene: TRBJ2-7; abundance: once; d_gene: -
CDR3nt: TGTGCCAGCAGCTTGACTAGCGGGGGTGAAGATACGCAGTATTTT; CDR3aa: CASSLTSGGEDTQYF; v_gene: TRBV5-6; j_gene: TRBJ2-3; abundance: -; d_gene: TRBD2
CDR3nt: TGTGCCACCTCTCCTGGCGGACGGATCAATCAGCCCCAGCATTTT; CDR3aa: CATSPGGRINQPQHF; v_gene: TRBV27; j_gene: TRBJ1-5; abundance: -; d_gene: -
CDR3nt: TGTGCCAGCAGCTTGAACTGGGGCACTGAAGCTTTCTTT; CDR3aa: CASSLNWGTEAFF; v_gene: TRBV11-3; j_gene: TRBJ1-1; abundance: -; d_gene: -
CDR3nt: TGCGCCAGCAGCCAAGGGTTGGGACAGGGAGGTTCACCCCTCCACTTT; CDR3aa: CASSQGLGQGGSPLHF; v_gene: TRBV4-1; j_gene: TRBJ1-6; abundance: -; d_gene: TRBD1
CDR3nt: TGTGCCAGCAGCTTACTCCACACAGATACGCAGTATTTT; CDR3aa: CASSLLHTDTQYF; v_gene: TRBV11-3; j_gene: TRBJ2-3; abundance: once; d_gene: -
CDR3nt: TGTGCCAGCCGACCCAAGGACAGGGTTGGGGAGACCCAGTACTTC; CDR3aa: CASRPKDRVGETQYF; v_gene: TRBV7-9; j_gene: TRBJ2-5; abundance: -; d_gene: TRBD1
CDR3nt: TGTGCCAGTAGTATGGGGACTAGCGGGAGGAGCGAGCAGTACTTC; CDR3aa: CASSMGTSGRSEQYF; v_gene: TRBV19; j_gene: TRBJ2-7; abundance: -; d_gene: TRBD2
CDR3nt: TGTGCCAGCAGCCCACTCGGGACAGGGGGAAATGAGCAGTTCTTC; CDR3aa: CASSPLGTGGNEQFF; v_gene: TRBV27; j_gene: TRBJ2-1; abundance: -; d_gene: TRBD1
CDR3nt: TGTGCCAGCTATGTGGCTAACTATGGCTACACCTTC; CDR3aa: CASYVANYGYTF; v_gene: TRBV12-3/TRBV12-4; j_gene: TRBJ1-2; abundance: -; d_gene: -
CDR3nt: TGTGCCAGCAGTGAATTGGTGACAGACAATGAGCAGTTCTTC; CDR3aa: CASSELVTDNEQFF; v_gene: TRBV2; j_gene: TRBJ2-1; abundance: -; d_gene: -
CDR3nt: TGTGCCAGTAGTATAGTCGGGGACGGAGTCTTTGGAAACACCATATATTTT; CDR3aa: CASSIVGDGVFGNTIYF; v_gene: TRBV19; j_gene: TRBJ1-3; abundance: -; d_gene: -
CDR3nt: TGTGCCAGCAGCCCCCTGAAAGCGGACACCGGGGAGCTGTTTTTT; CDR3aa: CASSPLKADTGELFF; v_gene: TRBV11-2; j_gene: TRBJ2-2; abundance: once; d_gene: -
CDR3nt: TGTGCCAGCAGCTTTTCGGAGGGTTTGGGGAACACTGAAGCTTTCTTT; CDR3aa: CASSFSEGLGNTEAFF; v_gene: TRBV5-6; j_gene: TRBJ1-1; abundance: -; d_gene: -
CDR3nt: TGTGCCACAACAGGGGCTACGAACACTGAAGCTTTCTTT; CDR3aa: CATTGATNTEAFF; v_gene: TRBV15; j_gene: TRBJ1-1; abundance: -; d_gene: TRBD1
CDR3nt: TGTGCCAGCAGCTTAGCATGGGGGGCTAGGAATGAAAAACTGTTTTTT; CDR3aa: CASSLAWGARNEKLFF; v_gene: TRBV7-8; j_gene: TRBJ1-4; abundance: once; d_gene: -
CDR3nt: TGTGCCTGGGGACTCAGCGTGCTGGAGCAGTACTTC; CDR3aa: CAWGLSVLEQYF; v_gene: TRBV30; j_gene: TRBJ2-7; abundance: -; d_gene: -
CDR3nt: TGTGCCAGCAGCCAATCCGGGGATGAGCAGTTCTTC; CDR3aa: CASSQSGDEQFF; v_gene: TRBV14; j_gene: TRBJ2-1; abundance: -; d_gene: -
CDR3nt: TGTGCCAGCAGCTTAGCGCCGGGACGGGAAAAACTGTTTTTT; CDR3aa: CASSLAPGREKLFF; v_gene: TRBV7-2; j_gene: TRBJ1-4; abundance: once; d_gene: -
CDR3nt: TGTGCCAGCAGCCACGTCCGGGACAGGGCCTATGGCTACACCTTC; CDR3aa: CASSHVRDRAYGYTF; v_gene: TRBV7-8; j_gene: TRBJ1-2; abundance: -; d_gene: TRBD1
CDR3nt: TGTGCCAGCAGCTTGGGGGGAGTCACAGATACGCAGTATTTT; CDR3aa: CASSLGGVTDTQYF; v_gene: TRBV5-4; j_gene: TRBJ2-3; abundance: -; d_gene: -
CDR3nt: TGTGCCAGCAGCGGGGAGCGCACAGATACGCAGTATTTT; CDR3aa: CASSGERTDTQYF; v_gene: TRBV2; j_gene: TRBJ2-3; abundance: -; d_gene: -
CDR3nt: TGCGCCAGCAGCTTGGTAGGGGCGGGAGCCTACAATGAGCAGTTCTTC; CDR3aa: CASSLVGAGAYNEQFF; v_gene: TRBV5-1; j_gene: TRBJ2-1; abundance: -; d_gene: TRBD2
CDR3nt: TGTGCCATCAGTAAGGGACAGGAGGGACAGCCCCAGCATTTT; CDR3aa: CAISKGQEGQPQHF; v_gene: TRBV10-3; j_gene: TRBJ1-5; abundance: -; d_gene: TRBD1
CDR3nt: TGTGCCAGCAGTGAATACCCGAGGGGGGGCTACACCTTC; CDR3aa: CASSEYPRGGYTF; v_gene: TRBV2; j_gene: TRBJ1-2; abundance: -; d_gene: -
CDR3nt: TGTGCCTGGAGTGTAGGCCGGCCGTTTCACCCTAATGAAAAACTGTTTTTT; CDR3aa: CAWSVGRPFHPNEKLFF; v_gene: TRBV30; j_gene: TRBJ1-4; abundance: -; d_gene: -
CDR3nt: TGTGCCAGCAGTTTACCCGACACTGAAGCTTTCTTT; CDR3aa: CASSLPDTEAFF; v_gene: TRBV28; j_gene: TRBJ1-1; abundance: -; d_gene: -
CDR3nt: TGTGCCAGCTCACCGAGAACAATCACTGGCTACACCTTC; CDR3aa: CASSPRTITGYTF; v_gene: TRBV18; j_gene: TRBJ1-2; abundance: -; d_gene: -
CDR3nt: TGTGCCAGCAGCGTACAGGCCTTTTTGAACACTGAAGCTTTCTTT; CDR3aa: CASSVQAFLNTEAFF; v_gene: TRBV11-2; j_gene: TRBJ1-1; abundance: -; d_gene: -
CDR3nt: TGTGCCAGCAGGGGAACTTCATACGAGCAGTACTTC; CDR3aa: CASRGTSYEQYF; v_gene: TRBV6-5; j_gene: TRBJ2-7; abundance: -; d_gene: -
CDR3nt: TGTGCCAGCATGGAGGACGGGATCGGTGAAAAACTGTTTTTT; CDR3aa: CASMEDGIGEKLFF; v_gene: TRBV25-1; j_gene: TRBJ1-4; abundance: -; d_gene: -
CDR3nt: TGTGCCAGCAAACTCCAGGGAGGGCCTTATGGCTACACCTTC; CDR3aa: CASKLQGGPYGYTF; v_gene: TRBV3-1/TRBV3-2; j_gene: TRBJ1-2; abundance: -; d_gene: -
CDR3nt: TGTGCCAGCAACCTTGGGGGGGTAGGCACAGATACGCAGTATTTT; CDR3aa: CASNLGGVGTDTQYF; v_gene: TRBV7-9; j_gene: TRBJ2-3; abundance: -; d_gene: TRBD2
CDR3nt: TGTGCCTGGAGTCGTCTGGATGGCTACACCTTC; CDR3aa: CAWSRLDGYTF; v_gene: TRBV30; j_gene: TRBJ1-2; abundance: once; d_gene: -
CDR3nt: TGTGCCAGCAGCTTCGGACAGGGAAGGTCCTTAAAATCCTACGAGCAGTACTTC; CDR3aa: CASSFGQGRSLKSYEQYF; v_gene: TRBV5-6; j_gene: TRBJ2-7; abundance: -; d_gene: TRBD1
CDR3nt: TGTGCCAGCTCACGGGCAGGGGCTATGAACACTGAAGCTTTCTTT; CDR3aa: CASSRAGAMNTEAFF; v_gene: TRBV18; j_gene: TRBJ1-1; abundance: -; d_gene: -
CDR3nt: TGTGCCAGCAGCCAGATAGGGGGAACGGGTGGCTACACCTTC; CDR3aa: CASSQIGGTGGYTF; v_gene: TRBV3-1/TRBV3-2; j_gene: TRBJ1-2; abundance: -; d_gene: -